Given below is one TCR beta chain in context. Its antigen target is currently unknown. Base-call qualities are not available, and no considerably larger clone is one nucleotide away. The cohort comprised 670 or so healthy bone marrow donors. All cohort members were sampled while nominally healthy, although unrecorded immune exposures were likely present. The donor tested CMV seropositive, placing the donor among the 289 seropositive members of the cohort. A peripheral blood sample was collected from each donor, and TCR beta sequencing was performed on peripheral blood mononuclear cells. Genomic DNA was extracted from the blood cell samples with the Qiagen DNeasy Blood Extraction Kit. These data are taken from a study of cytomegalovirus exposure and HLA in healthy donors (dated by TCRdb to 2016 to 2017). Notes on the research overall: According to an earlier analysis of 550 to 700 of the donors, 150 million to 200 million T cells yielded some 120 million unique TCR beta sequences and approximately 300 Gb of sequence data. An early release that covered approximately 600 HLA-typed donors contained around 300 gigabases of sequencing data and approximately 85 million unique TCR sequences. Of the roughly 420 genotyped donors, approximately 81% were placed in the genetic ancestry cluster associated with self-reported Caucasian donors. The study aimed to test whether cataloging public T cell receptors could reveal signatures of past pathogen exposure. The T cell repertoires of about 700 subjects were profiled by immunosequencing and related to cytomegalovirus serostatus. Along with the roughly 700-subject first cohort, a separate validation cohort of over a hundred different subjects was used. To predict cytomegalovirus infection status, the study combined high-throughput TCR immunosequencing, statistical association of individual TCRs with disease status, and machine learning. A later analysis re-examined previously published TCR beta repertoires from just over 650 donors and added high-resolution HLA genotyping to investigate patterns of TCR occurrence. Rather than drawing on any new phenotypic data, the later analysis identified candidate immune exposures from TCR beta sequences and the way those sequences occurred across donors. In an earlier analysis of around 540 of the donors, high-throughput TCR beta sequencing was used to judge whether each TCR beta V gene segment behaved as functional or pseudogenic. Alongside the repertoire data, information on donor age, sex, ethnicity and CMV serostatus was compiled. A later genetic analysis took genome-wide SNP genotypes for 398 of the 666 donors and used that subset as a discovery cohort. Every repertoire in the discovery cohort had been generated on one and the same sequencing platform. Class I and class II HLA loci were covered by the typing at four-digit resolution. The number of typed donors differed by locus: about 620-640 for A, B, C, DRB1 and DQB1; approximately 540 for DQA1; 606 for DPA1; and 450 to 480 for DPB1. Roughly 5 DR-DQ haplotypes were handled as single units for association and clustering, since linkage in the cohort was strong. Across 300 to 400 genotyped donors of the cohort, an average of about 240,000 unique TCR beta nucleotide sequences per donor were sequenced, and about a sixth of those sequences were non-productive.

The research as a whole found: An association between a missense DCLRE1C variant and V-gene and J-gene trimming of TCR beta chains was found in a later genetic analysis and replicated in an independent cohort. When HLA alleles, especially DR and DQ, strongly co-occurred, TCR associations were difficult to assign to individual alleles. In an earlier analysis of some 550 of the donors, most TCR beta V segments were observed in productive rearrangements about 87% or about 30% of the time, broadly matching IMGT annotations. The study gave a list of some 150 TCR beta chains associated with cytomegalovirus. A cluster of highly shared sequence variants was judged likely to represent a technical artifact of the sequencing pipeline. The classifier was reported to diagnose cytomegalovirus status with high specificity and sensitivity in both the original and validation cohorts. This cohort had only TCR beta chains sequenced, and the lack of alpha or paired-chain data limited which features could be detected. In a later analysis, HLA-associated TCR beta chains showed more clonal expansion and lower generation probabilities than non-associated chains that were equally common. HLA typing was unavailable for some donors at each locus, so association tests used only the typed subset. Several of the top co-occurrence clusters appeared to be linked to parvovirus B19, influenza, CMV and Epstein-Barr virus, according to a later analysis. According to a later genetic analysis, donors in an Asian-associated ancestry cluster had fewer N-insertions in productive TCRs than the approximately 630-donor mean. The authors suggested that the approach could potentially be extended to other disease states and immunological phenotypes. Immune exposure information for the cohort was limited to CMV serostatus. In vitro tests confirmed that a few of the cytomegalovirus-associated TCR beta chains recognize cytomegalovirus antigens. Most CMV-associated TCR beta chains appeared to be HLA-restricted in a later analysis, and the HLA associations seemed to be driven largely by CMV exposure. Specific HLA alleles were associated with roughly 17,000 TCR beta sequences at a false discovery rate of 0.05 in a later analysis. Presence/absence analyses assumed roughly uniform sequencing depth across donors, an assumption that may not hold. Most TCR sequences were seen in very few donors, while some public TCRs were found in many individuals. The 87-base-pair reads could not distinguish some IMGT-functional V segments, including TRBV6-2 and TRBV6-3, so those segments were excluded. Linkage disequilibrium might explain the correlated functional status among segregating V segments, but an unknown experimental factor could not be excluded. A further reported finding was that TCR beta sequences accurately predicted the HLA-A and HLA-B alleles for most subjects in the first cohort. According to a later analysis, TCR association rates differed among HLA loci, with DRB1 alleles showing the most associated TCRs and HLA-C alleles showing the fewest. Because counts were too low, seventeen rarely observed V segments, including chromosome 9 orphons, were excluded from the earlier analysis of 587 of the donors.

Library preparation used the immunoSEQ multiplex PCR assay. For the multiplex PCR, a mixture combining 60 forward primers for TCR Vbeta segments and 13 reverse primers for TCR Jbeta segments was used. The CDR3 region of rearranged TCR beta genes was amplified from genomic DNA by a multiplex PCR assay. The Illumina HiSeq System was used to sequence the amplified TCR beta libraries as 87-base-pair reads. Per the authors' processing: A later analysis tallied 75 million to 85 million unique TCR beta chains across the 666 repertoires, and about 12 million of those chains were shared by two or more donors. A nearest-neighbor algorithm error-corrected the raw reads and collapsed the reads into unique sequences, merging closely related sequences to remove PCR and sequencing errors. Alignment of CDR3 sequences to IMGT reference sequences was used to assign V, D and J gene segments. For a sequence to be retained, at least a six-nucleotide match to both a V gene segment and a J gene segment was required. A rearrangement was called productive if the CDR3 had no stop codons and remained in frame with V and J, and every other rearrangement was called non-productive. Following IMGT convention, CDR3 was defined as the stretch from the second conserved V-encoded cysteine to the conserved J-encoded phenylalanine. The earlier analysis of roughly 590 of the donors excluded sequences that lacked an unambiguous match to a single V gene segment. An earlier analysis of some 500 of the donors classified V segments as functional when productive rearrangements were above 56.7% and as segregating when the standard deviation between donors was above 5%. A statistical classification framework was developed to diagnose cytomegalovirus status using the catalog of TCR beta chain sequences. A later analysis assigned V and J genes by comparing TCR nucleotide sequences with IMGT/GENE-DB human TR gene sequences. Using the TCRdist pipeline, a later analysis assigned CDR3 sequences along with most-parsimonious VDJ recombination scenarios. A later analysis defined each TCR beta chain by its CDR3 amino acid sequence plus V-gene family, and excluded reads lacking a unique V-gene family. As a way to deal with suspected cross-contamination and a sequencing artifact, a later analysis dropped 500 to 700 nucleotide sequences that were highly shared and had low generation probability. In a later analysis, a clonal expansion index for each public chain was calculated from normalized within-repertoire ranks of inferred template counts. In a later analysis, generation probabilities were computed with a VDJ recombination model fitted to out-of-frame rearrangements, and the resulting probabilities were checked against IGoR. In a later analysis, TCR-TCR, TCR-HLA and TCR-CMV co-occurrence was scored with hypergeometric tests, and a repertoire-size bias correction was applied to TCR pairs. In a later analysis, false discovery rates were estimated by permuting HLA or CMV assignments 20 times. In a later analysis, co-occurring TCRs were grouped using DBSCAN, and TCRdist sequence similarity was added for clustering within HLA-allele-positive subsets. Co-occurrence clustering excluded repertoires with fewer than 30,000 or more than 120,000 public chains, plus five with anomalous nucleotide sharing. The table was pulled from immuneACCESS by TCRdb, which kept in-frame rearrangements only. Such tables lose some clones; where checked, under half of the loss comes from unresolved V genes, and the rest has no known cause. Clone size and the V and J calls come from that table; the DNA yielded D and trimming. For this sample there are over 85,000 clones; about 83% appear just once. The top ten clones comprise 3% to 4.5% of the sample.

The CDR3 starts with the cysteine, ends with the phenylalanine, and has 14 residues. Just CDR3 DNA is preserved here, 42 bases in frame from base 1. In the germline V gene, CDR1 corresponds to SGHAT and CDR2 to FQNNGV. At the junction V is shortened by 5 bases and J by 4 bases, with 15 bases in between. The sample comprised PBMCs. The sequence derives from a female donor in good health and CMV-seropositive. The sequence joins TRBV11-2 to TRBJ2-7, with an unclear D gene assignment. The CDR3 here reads CASSHLRTGYEQYF. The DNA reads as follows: TGTGCCAGCAGCCATCTTCGAACCGGGTACGAGCAGTACTTC. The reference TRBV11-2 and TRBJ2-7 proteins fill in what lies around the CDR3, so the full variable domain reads EAGVAQSPRYKIIEKRQSVAFWCNPISGHATLYWYQQILGQGPKLLIQFQNNGVVDDSQLPKDRFSAERLKGVDSTLKIQPAKLEDSAVYLCASSHLRTGYEQYFGPGTRLTVT.